The T cell receptor beta chain described here comes from a study of CD4+ T cells in melanoma. Clones were read by immunoSEQ multiplex PCR, and TCRdb kept only the in-frame ones, dropping some. This table holds about 50,000 clones, roughly 89% found once. The germline V gene encodes CDR1 MNHEY and CDR2 SMNVEV (reference sequence). The CDR3 consists of 14 residues. The trim removed 5 bases at V and 8 bases at J, leaving 8 bases unmatched. Broader study findings: Diverse differentiation states were reported for melanoma neoantigen-specific CD4+ T cells. A reported correlation linked neoantigen-specific CD4+ T cells to CD8+, macrophage and B cell function.

With respect to this clone: Antigen unknown.

The TCR originated in a human donor with melanoma. The chain couples TRBV27 to TRBJ1-2; 10 bases are a match to TRBD1. Sequencing was performed on peripheral blood. CDR3 sequence (DNA): TGTGCCAGCAGTCCTCGACAGGGGGCGGGAGGCTACACCTTC. Residues: CASSPRQGAGGYTF.